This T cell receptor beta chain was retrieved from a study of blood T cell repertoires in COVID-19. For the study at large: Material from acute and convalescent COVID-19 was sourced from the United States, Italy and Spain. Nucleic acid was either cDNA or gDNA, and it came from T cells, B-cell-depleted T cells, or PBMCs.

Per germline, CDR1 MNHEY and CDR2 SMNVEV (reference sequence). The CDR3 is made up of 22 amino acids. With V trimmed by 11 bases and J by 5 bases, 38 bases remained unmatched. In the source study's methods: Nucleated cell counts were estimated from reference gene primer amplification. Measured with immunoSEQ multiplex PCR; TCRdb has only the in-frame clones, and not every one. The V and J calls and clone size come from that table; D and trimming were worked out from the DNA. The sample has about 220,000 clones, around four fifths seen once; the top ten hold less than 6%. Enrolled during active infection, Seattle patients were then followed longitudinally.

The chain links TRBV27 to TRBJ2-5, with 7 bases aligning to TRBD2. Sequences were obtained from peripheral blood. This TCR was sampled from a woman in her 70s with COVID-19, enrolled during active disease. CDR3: CAYLSGGREGITGTIHWETQYF. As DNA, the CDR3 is TGTGCCTACTTGAGTGGAGGCAGGGAGGGGATAACCGGGACTATCCACTGGGAGACCCAGTACTTC.